This T cell receptor beta chain was identified during a study of cytomegalovirus exposure and HLA in healthy donors (dated by TCRdb to about 2017). In the study overall: An earlier analysis of under 600 of the donors reported 250 to 300 Gb of sequence data and roughly 100 million unique TCR beta sequences from about 200 million T cells. An early release covering around 630 HLA-typed donors comprised about 300 gigabases of sequencing data and around 80 million unique TCR sequences. Of the 300 to 500 genotyped donors, 75% to 85% were placed in the genetic ancestry cluster associated with self-reported Caucasian donors. The study aimed to test whether cataloging public T cell receptors could reveal signatures of past pathogen exposure. Using immunosequencing, the study profiled T cell repertoires from 666 subjects and related those repertoires to cytomegalovirus serostatus. Besides the first cohort of 666 subjects, a separate validation cohort made up of 120 different subjects was used. To predict cytomegalovirus infection status, the study brought together high-throughput TCR immunosequencing, statistical association of individual TCRs with disease status, and machine learning. A later analysis re-examined previously published TCR beta repertoires from several hundred donors and added high-resolution HLA genotyping to investigate patterns of TCR occurrence. In the later analysis, no new phenotypic data were used to find candidate immune exposures; instead, reliance was placed on TCR beta sequences and their occurrence across donors. An earlier analysis of around 580 of the donors used high-throughput TCR beta sequencing to judge whether each TCR beta V gene segment behaved as functional or pseudogenic. Donor age, sex, ethnicity and CMV serostatus were compiled together with the repertoire data. Genome-wide SNP genotypes for about 60% of the roughly 700 donors were used in a later genetic analysis, which treated that subset as a discovery cohort. Every repertoire in the discovery cohort had been generated on one and the same sequencing platform. HLA typing included class I and class II loci at four-digit resolution. The number of typed donors differed by locus: about 620-640 for A, B, C, DRB1 and DQB1; some 500 for DQA1; 606 for DPA1; and some 430 for DPB1. Roughly 5 DR-DQ haplotypes were treated as single units for association and clustering because of strong linkage in the cohort. Among under 450 genotyped donors of the cohort, an average of around 240,000 unique TCR beta nucleotide sequences were sequenced per donor, roughly 18% of them non-productive.

In total, just over 650 healthy bone marrow donors made up the cohort. At the time of sampling, every cohort member was nominally healthy, though immune exposures that went unrecorded were likely present. The donor was CMV seropositive and was included in the group of almost 300 seropositive cohort members. A peripheral blood sample was provided by each donor, and peripheral blood mononuclear cells were used for TCR beta sequencing. Genomic DNA extraction from the blood cell samples was performed with the Qiagen DNeasy Blood Extraction Kit. Findings and caveats that apply to the study as a whole: Most TCR sequences were observed very rarely across donors, whereas some public TCRs were present in many individuals. According to a later analysis, TCR association rates differed among HLA loci, with DRB1 alleles showing the most associated TCRs and HLA-C alleles showing the fewest. Because counts were too low, around 17 rarely observed V segments, including chromosome 9 orphons, were left out of the earlier analysis of some 640 of the donors. Strong co-occurrence of HLA alleles, especially DR and DQ, made assigning TCR associations to individual alleles difficult. Three of the identified cytomegalovirus-associated TCR beta chains were confirmed in vitro to be specific for cytomegalovirus antigens. The authors suggested that the approach could potentially be generalized to other disease states and immunological phenotypes. Linkage disequilibrium might explain the correlated functional status among segregating V segments, but an unknown experimental factor could not be excluded. A cluster of highly shared sequence variants was judged likely to represent a technical artifact of the sequencing pipeline. Several of the top co-occurrence clusters appeared to be linked to parvovirus B19, influenza, CMV and Epstein-Barr virus, according to a later analysis. In a later genetic analysis, a missense DCLRE1C variant was associated with V-gene and J-gene trimming of TCR beta chains, and the association was replicated in an independent cohort. A further reported finding was that TCR beta sequences accurately predicted the HLA-A and HLA-B alleles for most subjects in the first cohort. Specific HLA alleles were associated with around 18,000 TCR beta sequences at a false discovery rate of 0.05 in a later analysis. In a later analysis, HLA-associated TCR beta chains showed more clonal expansion and lower generation probabilities than non-associated chains that were equally common. Most CMV-associated TCR beta chains appeared to be HLA-restricted in a later analysis, and the HLA associations seemed to be driven largely by CMV exposure. A later genetic analysis reported fewer N-insertions in productive TCRs among donors in an Asian-associated ancestry cluster than the roughly 650-donor mean. The study gave a list of under 200 TCR beta chains associated with cytomegalovirus. Some IMGT-functional V segments, including TRBV6-2 and TRBV6-3, could not be distinguished by the 87-base-pair reads and were therefore excluded. The classifier was reported to diagnose cytomegalovirus status with high specificity and sensitivity in both the original and validation cohorts. CMV serostatus was the only immune exposure information available for the cohort. Roughly uniform sequencing depth across donors was assumed in presence/absence analyses, although this assumption may not hold. The cohort was sequenced for TCR beta chains only, and without alpha or paired-chain data the features that could be detected were limited. In an earlier analysis of fewer than 700 of the donors, most TCR beta V segments appeared in productive rearrangements about 90% or about 30% of the time, broadly matching IMGT annotations. Because HLA typing was unavailable for some donors at each locus, only the typed subset was used in association tests.

On this clone: The clone's antigen remains unknown. The input lacks base qualities; no much larger clone sits a single base away.

Libraries were made using the immunoSEQ multiplex PCR assay. A mixture of 60 forward primers for TCR Vbeta segments and 13 reverse primers for TCR Jbeta segments was used in the multiplex PCR. A multiplex PCR assay on genomic DNA amplified the CDR3 region of rearranged TCR beta genes. The Illumina HiSeq System was used to sequence the amplified TCR beta libraries as 87-base-pair reads. As for the original processing: Across the roughly 640 repertoires, a later analysis counted tens of millions of unique TCR beta chains, about 10 million of which were shared by at least two donors. Raw reads were error-corrected and collapsed into unique sequences with a nearest-neighbor algorithm that merged closely related sequences to remove PCR and sequencing errors. CDR3 sequences were aligned to IMGT reference sequences to assign V, D and J gene segments. For a sequence to be retained, a match of at least six nucleotides to both a V gene segment and a J gene segment was required. Rearrangements were classified as productive when the CDR3 lacked stop codons and remained in frame with V and J, and all other rearrangements were classified as non-productive. Following IMGT convention, CDR3 was defined as the stretch from the second conserved V-encoded cysteine up to the conserved J-encoded phenylalanine. The earlier analysis of more than 450 of the donors excluded sequences that lacked an unambiguous match to a single V gene segment. An earlier analysis of over 450 of the donors classified V segments as functional when productive rearrangements were above 56.7% and as segregating when the standard deviation between donors was above 5%. A statistical classification framework was built for diagnosing cytomegalovirus status from the catalog of TCR beta chain sequences. V and J gene assignment, in a later analysis, came from comparing TCR nucleotide sequences with IMGT/GENE-DB human TR gene sequences. A later analysis assigned CDR3 sequences and most-parsimonious VDJ recombination scenarios with the TCRdist pipeline. In a later analysis, each TCR beta chain was defined by its CDR3 amino acid sequence together with its V-gene family, and reads without a unique V-gene family were excluded. In a later analysis, around 600 highly shared, low-generation-probability nucleotide sequences were removed to address suspected cross-contamination and a sequencing artifact. In a later analysis, a clonal expansion index for each public chain was calculated from normalized within-repertoire ranks of inferred template counts. In a later analysis, generation probabilities were computed with a VDJ recombination model fitted to out-of-frame rearrangements, and the resulting probabilities were checked against IGoR. In a later analysis, hypergeometric tests were used to score TCR-TCR, TCR-HLA and TCR-CMV co-occurrence, with a repertoire-size bias correction applied to TCR pairs. To estimate false discovery rates, a later analysis permuted the HLA or CMV assignments 20 times. In a later analysis, co-occurring TCRs were grouped using DBSCAN, with TCRdist sequence similarity added in when clustering inside HLA-allele-positive subsets. Co-occurrence clustering excluded repertoires with fewer than 30,000 or more than 120,000 public chains, plus five with anomalous nucleotide sharing. TCRdb carries this immuneACCESS record with in-frame sequences only. Its versions omit some clonotypes, under half of them owing to an unresolved V gene in the studies checked, with the rest unexplained. From that table come the V and J calls and clone size; the DNA was used to work out D and trimming. The sample profile shows over 140,000 clones; approximately 84% of them were found once. About 1.5% of the sample is held by the ten biggest clonotypes.

There are 16 amino acids in the CDR3, from cysteine to phenylalanine inclusive. Only the CDR3 portion is preserved as DNA: 48 bases, with reading frame beginning at the first base. Trimming at the junction amounts to 6 bases on V and 1 base on J, and the germline ends lie 15 bases apart. Taken from the germline V gene, the CDR1 and CDR2 loops are SNHLY and FYNNEI. The sequence links TRBV2 to TRBJ2-2, with TRBD2 perhaps the D gene, on 5 matching bases. Input material: PBMCs. This clonotype was sampled from a man between 25 and 39 years old in good health and CMV-seropositive. The DNA sequence is given as TGTGCCAGCAGCCTACTAGGTCCCCTGAACACCGGGGAGCTGTTTTTT. It is translated as CASSLLGPLNTGELFF.